This T cell receptor beta chain appears in the sequencing data of a study of blood T cell repertoires in COVID-19. Overall study: The study drew acute and convalescent COVID-19 samples from the United States, Italy and Spain. T cells, B-cell-depleted T cells, or PBMCs provided the cDNA or gDNA that served as material.

Generated by immunoSEQ multiplex PCR, the TCRdb table keeps only in-frame clones and is missing some. The sample has 60,000 to 80,000 clones; 65% to 90% are singletons. This clonotype originated in a man over 45 with acute or convalescent COVID-19. Input material: peripheral blood.

Here the CDR3 DNA reads TGTGCCAGCAGCTCCTTAGCGGGGGGGCCCGAGACCCAGTACTTC. Amino acid sequence: CASSSLAGGPETQYF. This chain links TRBV5-6 with TRBJ2-5; 11 bases align to TRBD2. Trimming cost V 3 bases and J 5 bases; bases outside gene matches: 6. This CDR3 comprises 15 residues. Germline values: CDR1 SGHDT, CDR2 YYEEEE.